This TCR beta chain comes out of a study of cytomegalovirus exposure and HLA in healthy donors (dated by TCRdb to about 2017). In terms of the full investigation: The 500 to 700 repertoires of the first cohort and the approximately 110 validation repertoires were produced on the same platform, according to a later analysis. The study aimed to test whether signatures of past pathogen exposure could be identified by cataloging public T cell receptors. Along with the roughly 670-subject first cohort, a separate validation cohort of over a hundred different subjects was used. High-throughput TCR immunosequencing, statistical association of individual TCRs with disease status, and machine learning were combined to predict cytomegalovirus infection status.

Preparation of the library involved the immunoSEQ multiplex PCR assay. In the source study's methods: A statistical classification framework was developed to diagnose cytomegalovirus status using the catalog of TCR beta chain sequences. TCRdb holds this immuneACCESS table with in-frame rearrangements only. Some clones are missing; in checked studies, unresolved V genes explain under half, and the rest has no known cause. The V and J calls and clone size are taken from that table; D and trimming were inferred from the DNA. This sample lists 220,000 or so clones; 85% to 95% were detected once. 0.8% to 1.2% of the sample is taken by the ten largest. Points on this clone: Its antigen is currently not known. No base quality information exists; no much larger clone differs at one position.

Results the study describes overall, beyond this receptor: A few of the identified cytomegalovirus-associated TCR beta chains were confirmed in vitro to be specific for cytomegalovirus antigens. While some public TCRs were present in many individuals, most TCR sequences turned up only very rarely across donors. Cytomegalovirus status was reported to be diagnosed by the classifier with high specificity and sensitivity in both the original and validation cohorts. The authors suggested that the approach could potentially be extended to other disease states and immunological phenotypes. A later analysis lacked HLA typing for the validation cohort, so it scored co-occurrence in that cohort across all 120 repertoires. A total of 150 or so TCR beta chains were listed by the study as associated with cytomegalovirus. Subsequent analysis determined that TCRs grouped into clusters in the first cohort also showed a tendency toward co-occurrence across the 130 or so validation repertoires, and approximately 94% of cluster scores exceeded 0.

The donors were included in the validation cohort of 130 or so subjects, a group kept apart from the approximately 670-subject first cohort. V sheds 4 bases and J sheds 4 bases, leaving 9 bases between their ends. Counted from cysteine to phenylalanine, this CDR3 has 14 amino acids. Only CDR3 DNA remains: 42 bases, in frame from the first base. CDR1 and CDR2 are drawn from the germline V gene: SGHRS, YFSETQ. The chain uses TRBV5-1 and TRBJ1-6; TRBD1 is possibly the D segment (5 matching bases). The receptor was isolated from a woman between 18 and 29 years old in good health and CMV-seronegative. Source material: PBMCs. The CDR3 protein is CASSRGDYNSPLHF. The sequenced DNA is TGCGCCAGCAGCAGGGGCGATTATAATTCACCCCTCCACTTT.